The clone carrying this T cell receptor (beta chain) has a handful of counts. No antigen is known for it. This sample stems from a study of identical twins. Findings and caveats of the study: Zero-insertion analyses might be partly confounded by invariant T cells like MAIT and iNKT.

Via MiXCR, TCRdb re-called the 5' RACE reads, giving one row per CDR3 protein. This sample has just over 500,000 distinct CDR3 sequences, with approximately 22% found just once. CDR1 is LGHDT and CDR2 is YNNKEL in the germline V gene (reference sequence). This CDR3 spans 11 amino acids. V lost 3 bases and J 7 bases, leaving 7 bases between the germline ends. This sample was also put to use in a study of T cells expressing NK-cell markers. Per that study: The dominant NKG2C+ clonotypes represented about 1.0-7.5% of CD8+ T cells in five or six donors. These clonotypes additionally ranked first within the CD3+CD56-NKG2C+ fraction of four donors. Whether expanded NKG2C+ T cell clones recognized HCMV stayed uncertain.

The rearrangement uses TRBV3-1 and TRBJ2-7; D may be TRBD2 (6 bases). This receptor was taken from a young woman in good health. The sample consisted of CD4+ T cells sorted from blood. The CDR3 loop reads CASSHRGEQYF. CDR3 coding DNA: TGTGCCAGCAGCCATCGGGGGGAGCAGTACTTC.